Shown below are 5 T cell receptor beta chains from a single sample sequenced in a study of T cell responses to AZD1222 COVID-19 vaccine. Repertoires were generated with immunoSEQ multiplex PCR, while TCRdb's copy carries only in-frame clones and drops some. This sample yields roughly 120,000 clones, of which almost 90% are seen a single time; 8% to 10% belongs to the top ten. The source was peripheral blood, collected on day 0 of AZD1222 vaccination. These receptors all stem from an adult in good health.

The table lists this clone with a few counts. The chain is built from TRBV30 and TRBJ1-1; D ambiguous. V was pared by 6 bases and J by 5 bases, with 13 bases between. The CDR3 is 12 residues long. Germline loops: CDR1 GTSNPN, CDR2 SVGIG (reference sequence). The CDR3 DNA reads as TGTGCCTGCCAAGGGCTCGGGACTGAAGCTTTCTTT. Translated, it gives CACQGLGTEAFF.

The chain carries TRBV6-6 and TRBJ2-3; no clear D. The CDR3 consists of 13 residues. Per the germline V gene, CDR1 is MNHNY and CDR2 is SVGAGI (reference sequence). Trimming removed 0 bases at V and 4 bases at J, with 5 bases between. The CDR3 coding sequence is TGTGCCAGCAGTTACTCGCTAGCAGATACGCAGTATTTT. The encoded protein is CASSYSLADTQYF.

The chain joins TRBV30 to TRBJ1-2; tentative D call: TRBD1 (6 bases). V was shortened by 4 bases and J by 4 bases, with 10 bases between the two germline ends. CDR1 GTSNPN and CDR2 SVGIG come from the germline V gene (reference sequence). The CDR3 is made up of 12 amino acids. CDR3 sequence: CAWTQGFYGYTF. Here the CDR3 DNA reads TGTGCCTGGACCCAGGGGTTCTATGGCTACACCTTC.

V is TRBV18 and J is TRBJ2-7, with 12 positions matching TRBD2. The germline V gene has CDR1 KGHSH and CDR2 LQKENI. CDR3 length equals 17 residues. J lost 0 bases, V lost 6 bases, and 9 bases had no gene match. The CDR3 DNA reads as TGTGCCAGCTCCCCTCCGGGACTAGCGGGCGGCTCCTACGAGCAGTACTTC. Translated, it gives CASSPPGLAGGSYEQYF.

The V gene is TRBV3-1 (or the pseudogene TRBV3-2), the J gene TRBJ2-7; possibly TRBD2 for D (6 bases). This CDR3 has 15 residues. V was trimmed by 0 bases and J by 3 bases, leaving 12 bases between them. Germline assignment: CDR1 LGHDT and CDR2 YNNKEL (reference sequence). In nucleotides, the CDR3 is TGTGCCAGCAGCCAAGATAGACTAGGAAACTACGAGCAGTACTTC. Protein: CASSQDRLGNYEQYF.